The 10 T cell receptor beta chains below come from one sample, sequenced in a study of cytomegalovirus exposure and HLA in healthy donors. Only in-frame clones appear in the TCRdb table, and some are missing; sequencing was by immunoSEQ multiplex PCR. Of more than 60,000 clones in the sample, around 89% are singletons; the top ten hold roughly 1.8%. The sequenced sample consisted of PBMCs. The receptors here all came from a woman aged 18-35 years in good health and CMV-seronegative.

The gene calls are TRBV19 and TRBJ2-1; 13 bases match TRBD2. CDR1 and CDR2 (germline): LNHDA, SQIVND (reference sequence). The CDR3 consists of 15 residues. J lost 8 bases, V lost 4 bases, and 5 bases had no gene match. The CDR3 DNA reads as TGTGCCAGTAGTACAGGACTAGCGGGAGCATATGAGCAGTTCTTC. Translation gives CASSTGLAGAYEQFF.

The CDR3 loop is CASSLGLAGGTGELFF. Here the CDR3 DNA reads TGTGCCAGCAGCTTAGGACTAGCGGGAGGAACCGGGGAGCTGTTTTTT. The V call is TRBV7-3, the J call TRBJ2-2; 14 nucleotides match TRBD2. Germline V gene lookup returns CDR1 SGHTA and CDR2 FQGTGA. V shed 2 bases and J 5 bases; nucleotides not matched to a gene: 1. This CDR3 comprises 16 residues.

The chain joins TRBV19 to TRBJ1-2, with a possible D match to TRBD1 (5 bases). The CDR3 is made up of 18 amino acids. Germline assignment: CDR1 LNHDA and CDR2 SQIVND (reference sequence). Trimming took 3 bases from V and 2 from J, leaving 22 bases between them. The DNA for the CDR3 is TGTGCCAGTAGTATGATGGCAATTGCAGGGCTAGGAAACTATGGCTACACCTTC. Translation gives CASSMMAIAGLGNYGYTF.

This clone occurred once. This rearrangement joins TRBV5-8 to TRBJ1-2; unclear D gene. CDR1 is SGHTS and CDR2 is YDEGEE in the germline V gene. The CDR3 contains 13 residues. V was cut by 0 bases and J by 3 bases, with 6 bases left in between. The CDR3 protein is CASSLEADYGYTF. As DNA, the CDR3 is TGTGCCAGCAGCTTGGAGGCGGACTATGGCTACACCTTC.

CDR3 nucleotides: TGTGCCAGGCCACGGAGAAGACTGAATGAAAAACTGTTTTTT. Translation: CARPRRRLNEKLFF. This chain joins TRBV27 and TRBJ1-4, with D uncertain. The CDR3 extends over 14 amino acids. CDR1 is MNHEY, CDR2 SMNVEV, per germline (reference sequence). The V gene lost 9 bases and the J gene lost 5 bases, with 16 bases spanning the gap.

The CDR3 DNA reads TGCGCCAGCACCAACCATCAAGGAGTGCAGTTCTTC. Protein product: CASTNHQGVQFF. The rearrangement uses TRBV5-1 and TRBJ2-1, with D unresolved. V gave up 6 bases and J gave up 12 bases, with 16 bases separating them. This CDR3 comprises 12 residues. The V gene's germline CDR1 is SGHRS and CDR2 YFSETQ.

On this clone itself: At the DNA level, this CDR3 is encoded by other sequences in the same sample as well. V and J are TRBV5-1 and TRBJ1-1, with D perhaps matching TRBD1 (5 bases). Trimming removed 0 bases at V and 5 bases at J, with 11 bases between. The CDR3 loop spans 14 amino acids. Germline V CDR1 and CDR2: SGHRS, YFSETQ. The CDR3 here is CASSLGQGGTEAFF. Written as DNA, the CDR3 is TGCGCCAGCAGCTTGGGGCAGGGAGGGACTGAAGCTTTCTTT.

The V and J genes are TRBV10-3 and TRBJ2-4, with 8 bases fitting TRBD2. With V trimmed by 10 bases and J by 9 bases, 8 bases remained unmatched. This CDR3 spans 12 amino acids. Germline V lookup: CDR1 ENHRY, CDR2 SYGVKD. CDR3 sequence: CATGGPSSIQYF. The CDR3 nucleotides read TGTGCCACGGGGGGGCCCTCCAGCATTCAGTACTTC.

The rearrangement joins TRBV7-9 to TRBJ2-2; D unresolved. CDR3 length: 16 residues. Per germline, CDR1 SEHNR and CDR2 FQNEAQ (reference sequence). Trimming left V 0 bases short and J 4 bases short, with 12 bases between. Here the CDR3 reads CASSLALAASTGELFF. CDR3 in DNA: TGTGCCAGCAGCTTAGCGCTGGCGGCGAGCACCGGGGAGCTGTTTTTT.

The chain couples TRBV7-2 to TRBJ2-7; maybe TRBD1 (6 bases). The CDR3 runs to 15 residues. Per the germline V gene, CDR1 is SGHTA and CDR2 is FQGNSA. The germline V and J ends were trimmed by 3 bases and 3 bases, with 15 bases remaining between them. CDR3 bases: TGTGCCAGCAGCTTGGTCCCCGGACAGATCTACGAGCAGTACTTC. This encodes CASSLVPGQIYEQYF.